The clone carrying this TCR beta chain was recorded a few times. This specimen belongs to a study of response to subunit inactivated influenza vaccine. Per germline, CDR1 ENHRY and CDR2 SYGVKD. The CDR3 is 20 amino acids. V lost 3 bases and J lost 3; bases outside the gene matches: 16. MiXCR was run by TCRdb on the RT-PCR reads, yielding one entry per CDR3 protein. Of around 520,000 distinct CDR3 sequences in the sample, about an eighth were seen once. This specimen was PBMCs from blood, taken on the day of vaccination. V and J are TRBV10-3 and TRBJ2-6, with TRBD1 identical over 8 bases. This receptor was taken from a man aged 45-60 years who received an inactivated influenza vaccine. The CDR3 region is CAISDPSVWQGASGANVLTF. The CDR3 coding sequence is TGTGCCATCAGTGACCCAAGCGTCTGGCAGGGGGCGAGTGGGGCCAACGTCCTGACTTTC.